The 10 T cell receptor beta chains below all came from one sample that was sequenced in a study of T cell repertoires in cytomegalovirus infection. TCRdb itself ran the reads through MiXCR, one entry per CDR3 protein. Among some 160,000 distinct CDR3 sequences, roughly 17% were seen once, and the ten largest hold around 20%. Sequencing was done on a sample of CD8+ T cells from PBMCs. These receptors were taken from a human donor in good health (CMV status not recorded). Some clones in this sample may be carry-over from other donors' samples.

This sequence joins TRBV19 and TRBJ2-7, with D perhaps TRBD1 (5 bases). Germline lookup yields CDR1 LNHDA and CDR2 SQIVND (reference sequence). V lost 5 bases to trimming and J lost 4 bases, with 12 bases between them. The CDR3 extends over 13 amino acids. The CDR3 loop is CASSPRARYEQYF. In DNA form, the CDR3 reads TGTGCCAGTAGTCCCAGGGCCCGGTACGAGCAGTACTTC.

A few counts support this clonotype. The chain links TRBV28 to TRBJ1-1; 7 nucleotides match TRBD1. The junction had 6 bases not matched to a gene; V was cut back by 10 bases and J by 1 base. The CDR3 consists of 13 residues. Germline values: CDR1 MDHEN, CDR2 SYDVKM. This CDR3 reads CATSGGTNTEAFF. Here the CDR3 DNA reads TGTGCCACCTCAGGGGGTACGAACACTGAAGCTTTCTTT.

The V and J genes are TRBV6-2 or TRBV6-3 and TRBJ2-1; 7 bases fit TRBD1. CDR3 size: 15 residues. With 6 bases clipped from V and 2 bases from J, the junction kept 7 bases outside the gene matches. Per the germline V gene, CDR1 is MNHEY and CDR2 is SVGEGT. For the CDR3, the DNA is TGTGCCAGCAGCCAAACAGGGGAAGCCTACAATGAGCAGTTCTTC. As protein: CASSQTGEAYNEQFF.

The chain uses TRBV28 and TRBJ1-5; maybe TRBD1 (5 bases). This CDR3 contains 15 residues. Germline assignment: CDR1 MDHEN and CDR2 SYDVKM. Trimming cost V 1 base and J 3 bases, with 10 bases left between them. CDR3 sequence (DNA): TGTGCCAGCAGTTTATACCAGGGTTACAATCAGCCCCAGCATTTT. Its translation: CASSLYQGYNQPQHF.

This clonotype was seen only a few times. The J gene is TRBJ2-2, the V gene TRBV6-2 or TRBV6-3; D is ambiguous. CDR1 is MNHEY and CDR2 is SVGEGT in the germline V gene. CDR3 length: 11 amino acids. V lost 2 bases to trimming and J lost 10 bases, with 5 bases between them. Written as DNA, the CDR3 is TGTGCCAGCAGTTACCCAGAGGAGCTGTTTTTT. Protein product: CASSYPEELFF.

This clonotype has more than one count but fewer than ten. The chain carries TRBV7-2 and TRBJ2-7; D gene ambiguous. The germline gives CDR1 SGHTA, CDR2 FQGNSA. The CDR3 extends over 13 amino acids. Trimming took off 4 bases at V and 5 bases at J, with 12 bases between the two ends. The CDR3 protein is CASSWNVGNEQYF. The CDR3 DNA follows: TGTGCCAGCAGCTGGAATGTGGGGAACGAGCAGTACTTC.

This clonotype appeared many times. The chain couples TRBV28 to TRBJ2-1; perhaps TRBD2 as D (5 bases). The CDR3 is made up of 14 amino acids. V was cut by 6 bases and J by 10 bases, with 19 bases left in between. From germline, CDR1 is MDHEN and CDR2 SYDVKM. The CDR3 loop is CASSFTSPKAEQFF. DNA for the CDR3: TGTGCCAGCAGCTTCACTAGTCCGAAAGCCGAGCAGTTCTTC.

The rearrangement joins TRBV28 to TRBJ1-1, with TRBD1 as a possible D gene (6 bases). Germline values: CDR1 MDHEN, CDR2 SYDVKM. V was trimmed by 6 bases and J by 2 bases, leaving 13 bases between them. The CDR3 runs 14 residues. The CDR3 sequence is CASSVPGTNTEAFF. The CDR3, as DNA: TGTGCCAGCAGCGTCCCGGGGACAAACACTGAAGCTTTCTTT.

The gene calls are TRBV11-2 and TRBJ2-1, with D possibly TRBD2 on 5 matching bases. Looked up from germline, CDR1 is SGHAT and CDR2 is FQNNGV. V lost 5 bases and J 8 bases, leaving 13 bases between the germline ends. CDR3 size: 13 residues. CDR3 sequence reads: CASSLRYGDEQFF. The CDR3 nucleotides are TGTGCCAGCAGCCTAAGGTACGGGGATGAGCAGTTCTTC.

The rearrangement uses TRBV28 and TRBJ2-1; maybe TRBD2 (6 bases). V lost 2 bases and J 2 bases, leaving 13 bases between the germline ends. This CDR3 comprises 16 residues. Germline CDR1 is MDHEN and CDR2 is SYDVKM. The CDR3 loop reads CASSLRGGRAYNEQFF. For the CDR3, the DNA is TGTGCCAGCAGTTTAAGGGGAGGACGGGCCTACAATGAGCAGTTCTTC.